The 22 T cell receptor beta chains in this list originate from one sample, sequenced in a study of cytomegalovirus exposure and HLA in healthy donors (dated by TCRdb to between 2016 and 2019). Library creation used the immunoSEQ multiplex PCR assay. A mixture of 60 forward primers for TCR Vbeta segments and 13 reverse primers for TCR Jbeta segments was used in the multiplex PCR. As stored in TCRdb, this immuneACCESS dataset retains in-frame rearrangements with V and J assigned. A fraction of the clones does not appear; measured against another copy, unresolved V genes explain less than half of the discrepancy, and the remainder lacks a known reason. This sample has 100,000 to 150,000 clones in its table, and 70% to 85% of those were observed once. Approximately 2.6% of the sample lies in the top ten. Sequences were obtained from PBMCs. The receptors were sampled from a boy younger than 10 in good health and CMV-seronegative.

This clone was found a few times. The J gene is TRBJ1-2, the V gene TRBV6-1, with D perhaps TRBD1 (5 bases). The germline V and J ends were trimmed by 6 bases and 0 bases, with 14 bases remaining between them. Per germline, CDR1 MNHNS and CDR2 SASEGT. This CDR3 region has 15 residues. For the CDR3, the DNA is TGTGCCAGCAGGGAGGGGAACAACGCTAACTATGGCTACACCTTC. This encodes CASREGNNANYGYTF.

This CDR3 is CASSEVAGQGLAEAFF. CDR3 bases: TGTGCCAGCAGTGAAGTTGCGGGACAGGGGTTAGCTGAAGCTTTCTTT. The gene calls are TRBV6-1 and TRBJ1-1; 10 bases are a match to TRBD1. With V trimmed by 1 base and J by 6 bases, 8 bases remained unmatched. The CDR3 totals 16 residues. Germline values: CDR1 MNHNS, CDR2 SASEGT.

The V call is TRBV30, the J call TRBJ1-5, with D maybe TRBD1 (5 bases). Germline-derived CDR1 and CDR2 are GTSNPN and SVGIG (reference sequence). The CDR3 sequence is 14 residues long. V was trimmed by 0 bases and J by 6 bases, leaving 12 bases between them. The CDR3 DNA is TGTGCCTGGAGTGTACAACAGGCCAGTCAGCCCCAGCATTTT. It translates to CAWSVQQASQPQHF.

This chain links TRBV4-1 with TRBJ2-6; no firm D call. The CDR3 covers 16 residues. Trimming removed 4 bases at V and 2 bases at J, with 12 bases between. Germline V gives CDR1 MGHRA, CDR2 YSYEKL. DNA of the CDR3: TGCGCCAGCAGCCGCCGAATCCCGGCTGGGGCCAACGTCCTGACTTTC. Its translation: CASSRRIPAGANVLTF.

The gene calls are TRBV4-1 and TRBJ2-1; maybe TRBD2 (6 bases). V was shortened by 5 bases and J by 2 bases, with 16 bases between the two germline ends. In germline, CDR1 is MGHRA, CDR2 YSYEKL. The CDR3 sequence is 16 residues long. The CDR3 spells CASSGDPVAAYNEQFF. The CDR3 DNA sequence: TGCGCCAGCAGCGGGGATCCAGTAGCGGCCTACAATGAGCAGTTCTTC.

The rearrangement joins TRBV4-2 to TRBJ1-4, with 8 bases that match TRBD1. CDR1 LGHNA and CDR2 YNFKEQ come from the germline V gene. V gave up 1 base and J gave up 8 bases; unmatched junction bases: 9. This CDR3 region has 16 residues. The CDR3: CASSQGGHRGNEKLFF. CDR3 nucleotide sequence: TGTGCCAGCAGCCAAGGAGGGCACAGGGGGAACGAAAAACTGTTTTTT.

The rearrangement joins TRBV19 to TRBJ1-5; D perhaps matches TRBD1 (6 bases). CDR3 length equals 15 residues. Trimming removed 10 bases at V and 2 bases at J, with 18 bases between. Germline CDR1 and CDR2: LNHDA and SQIVND (reference sequence). The CDR3 region has the DNA TGTGCCACTACATTACAGGGACCCGGCAATCAGCCCCAGCATTTT. Its translation: CATTLQGPGNQPQHF.

This clone showed up just once. The chain links TRBV6-1 to TRBJ1-3; the D is unclear. V shed 2 bases and J shed 0 bases, with 5 bases lying between them. From germline, CDR1 is MNHNS and CDR2 SASEGT. The CDR3 consists of 14 residues. The CDR3 DNA reads TGTGCCAGCAGTGAACTTAACTCTGGAAACACCATATATTTT. Protein product: CASSELNSGNTIYF.

The chain recombines TRBV5-1 with TRBJ2-1, with 11 positions matching TRBD1. Trimming cost V 3 bases and J 10 bases; bases outside gene matches: 9. Germline CDR1 and CDR2: SGHRS and YFSETQ. The CDR3 consists of 15 residues. The CDR3 DNA follows: TGCGCCAGCAGCTCGGTTCGGACAGGGGGCCAGGAGCAGTTCTTC. Protein product: CASSSVRTGGQEQFF.

J is TRBJ1-1 and V is TRBV5-1, with D hard to call. CDR3 length: 15 amino acids. Trimming left V 0 bases short and J 0 bases short, with 9 bases between. Germline CDR1 SGHRS, CDR2 YFSETQ. DNA for the CDR3: TGCGCCAGCAGCTTGGATCCGGGGATGAACACTGAAGCTTTCTTT. It translates to CASSLDPGMNTEAFF.

The chain employs TRBV7-9 and TRBJ2-1; the D gene is possibly TRBD1 (5 bases). V shed 3 bases and J shed 1 base, with 7 bases lying between them. This CDR3 has 14 amino acids. CDR1 and CDR2 from the germline V gene are SEHNR and FQNEAQ (reference sequence). CDR3: CASSLTDSYNEQFF. As DNA, the CDR3 is TGTGCCAGCAGCTTGACAGATTCCTACAATGAGCAGTTCTTC.

J is TRBJ1-4 and V is TRBV11-2; maybe TRBD1 (6 bases). The V and J ends lost 0 bases and 0 bases respectively, with 14 bases between them. There are 18 residues in the CDR3. Germline CDR1 is SGHAT and CDR2 is FQNNGV. CDR3 nucleotide sequence: TGTGCCAGCAGCTTAGATGGTACAGGGCTCACAACTAATGAAAAACTGTTTTTT. This encodes CASSLDGTGLTTNEKLFF.

The V gene is TRBV29-1, the J gene TRBJ1-5; D unclear. Per the germline V gene, CDR1 is SQVTM and CDR2 is ANQGSEA. The V and J ends lost 7 bases and 6 bases respectively, with 13 bases between them. This CDR3 has 12 residues. As DNA, the CDR3 is TGCAGCGCTTACGGGGAAGGTCAGCCCCAGCATTTT. It yields the protein CSAYGEGQPQHF.

The chain links TRBV6-5 to TRBJ1-3; D not certain. Germline V lookup: CDR1 MNHEY, CDR2 SVGAGI. V dropped 0 bases and J dropped 0 bases, with 9 bases sitting between them. There are 16 residues in the CDR3. The CDR3 region has the DNA TGTGCCAGCAGTTACTCTGCCGGGGTCTCTGGAAACACCATATATTTT. Its protein product is CASSYSAGVSGNTIYF.

This clone occurred once. The V call is TRBV7-9, the J call TRBJ2-5; D is perhaps TRBD2 (5 bases). The CDR3 has 12 amino acids. The germline V gene has CDR1 SEHNR and CDR2 FQNEAQ (reference sequence). V was trimmed by 3 bases and J by 5 bases, leaving 7 bases between them. The CDR3 sequence is CASSFRRETQYF. The CDR3, as DNA: TGTGCCAGCAGCTTCAGGAGGGAGACCCAGTACTTC.

The V and J genes are TRBV7-9 and TRBJ2-3; TRBD1 might be the D (5 bases). The germline V gene encodes CDR1 SEHNR and CDR2 FQNEAQ (reference sequence). Trimming took 5 bases from V and 1 from J, leaving 13 bases between them. This CDR3 comprises 15 residues. The CDR3 nucleotides are TGTGCCAGCAGCCCCCAGGGCGGAGGCACAGATACGCAGTATTTT. The encoded protein is CASSPQGGGTDTQYF. The full variable domain, with the rest looked up from reference TRBV7-9 and TRBJ2-3, is DTGVSQNPRHKITKRGQNVTFRCDPISEHNRLYWYRQTLGQGPEFLTYFQNEAQLEKSRLLSDRFSAERPKGSFSTLEIQRTEQGDSAMYLCASSPQGGGTDTQYFGPGTRLTVL.

A note on this clone: One end of the junction does not line up with germline, which may come from a read error. V usage is TRBV7-9 and J usage is TRBJ2-7; the D gene is possibly TRBD1 (6 bases). The CDR3 contains 16 residues. Germline V gene lookup returns CDR1 SEHNR and CDR2 FQNEAQ (reference sequence). The CDR3 protein is CSSSSLGAANFYEQYF. As DNA, the CDR3 is TGTTCCAGCAGCTCATTGGGGGCAGCCAATTTCTACGAGCAGTACTTC.

The chain employs TRBV7-9 and TRBJ1-1, with unresolved D. Per the germline V gene, CDR1 is SEHNR and CDR2 is FQNEAQ (reference sequence). This CDR3 contains 13 residues. The V gene lost 3 bases and the J gene lost 7 bases, with 12 bases spanning the gap. The CDR3 region has the DNA TGTGCCAGCAGCTTGGAAGGGCGGGGTGAAGCTTTCTTT. Its translation: CASSLEGRGEAFF.

V gene TRBV7-3 combines with J gene TRBJ1-1; TRBD1 matches at 7 bases. Germline V gene sequence: CDR1 SGHTA, CDR2 FQGTGA. The CDR3 consists of 14 residues. Trimming cost V 2 bases and J 2 bases; bases outside gene matches: 2. The CDR3 region is CASSLGGGNTEAFF. CDR3 coding DNA: TGTGCCAGCAGCTTAGGAGGGGGCAACACTGAAGCTTTCTTT. Together with reference TRBV7-3 and TRBJ1-1, the CDR3 gives the full variable domain: GAGVSQTPSNKVTEKGKYVELRCDPISGHTALYWYRQSLGQGPEFLIYFQGTGAADDSGLPNDRFFAVRPEGSVSTLKIQRTERGDSAVYLCASSLGGGNTEAFFGQGTRLTVV.

The chain couples TRBV5-4 to TRBJ2-1; 9 nucleotides align to TRBD2. The V segment lost 0 bases and the J segment 8 bases; nucleotides outside the gene matches: 3. The CDR3 is 14 amino acids. In germline, CDR1 is SGHNT, CDR2 YYREEE (reference sequence). The CDR3 nucleotides read TGTGCCAGCAGCTTGGAAGGCGGGGGGGATGAGCAGTTCTTC. Translation: CASSLEGGGDEQFF.

The V and J genes are TRBV6-5 and TRBJ2-7; D unclear. Trimming pared 5 bases from V and 9 bases from J, leaving 14 bases between. Germline V gene lookup returns CDR1 MNHEY and CDR2 SVGAGI. The CDR3 runs to 12 residues. CDR3 sequence (DNA): TGTGCCAGCAGTCCGTCCCTTGGCGGGCAGTACTTC. As protein: CASSPSLGGQYF.

In this sample, this clone turned up once. The rearrangement joins TRBV28 to TRBJ2-1; possibly TRBD1 for D (7 bases). V shed 6 bases and J shed 8 bases, with 20 bases lying between them. CDR1 MDHEN and CDR2 SYDVKM come from the germline V gene. The CDR3 is 15 amino acids. The CDR3 region is CASRSPGRRGDEQFF. Written as DNA, the CDR3 is TGTGCCAGCAGGTCTCCGGGCCGCAGGGGGGATGAGCAGTTCTTC.